The sequence of this T cell receptor beta chain was determined in a study of T-cell reconstitution after alpha-beta-depleted transplantation in children. Deletions cut 0 bases from V and 0 bases from J, with 24 bases between. The CDR3 covers 20 residues. Per germline, CDR1 MNHEY and CDR2 SVGEGT. Many counts were recorded for this clonotype. A TCRbeta library incorporating unique molecular identifiers was prepared. A single record per CDR3 protein comes from TCRdb applying MiXCR to the PCR reads. This table has some 240,000 distinct CDR3 sequences, 9.7% appearing once. The clonotype was recovered from a human donor who donated a stem cell graft to a child with SCID. The chain joins TRBV6-2 or TRBV6-3 to TRBJ2-7; D is possibly TRBD1 or TRBD2 (5 bases each). The material was PBMCs from the stem cell graft donor, obtained from the stem cell graft. CDR3 region: CASSYSILMVRGSVSYEQYF. The CDR3, as DNA: TGTGCCAGCAGTTACTCGATTTTGATGGTCCGGGGCTCCGTCTCCTACGAGCAGTACTTC.